The clone carrying this T cell receptor beta chain has at least ten counts. The antigen is not known. Read coverage stops 3 residues before the CDR3 terminus; the germline J gene supplies the remainder. The sample has other DNA sequences that encode this CDR3 too. This sample was taken from a study of T cell clonality in common variable immunodeficiency. The V gene's germline CDR1 is GTSNPN and CDR2 SVGIG (reference sequence). Trimming left V 5 bases short and J 3 bases short, with 11 bases between. CDR3 length equals 12 residues. General study points: Reportedly, TCR beta sequences from common variable immunodeficiency showed fewer deletions and N-nucleotide insertions. What drives increased CVID clonality needs T cell subpopulation sequencing. CVID subjects had higher TCRbeta clonality than healthy controls, most marked in about a third.

Some clones are missing from TCRdb's copy, which holds only in-frame ones; the method was immunoSEQ multiplex PCR. This sample has tens of thousands of clones, each found more than once. Material: peripheral blood mononuclear cells. The TCR sequence derives from a person between 18 and 70 years old in good health. The chain joins TRBV30 to TRBJ2-7, with no clear D. The part of the CDR3 DNA that was read is TGTGCCTGGGCCCTAACTTTCTACGAG. Translated, it gives CAWALTFYE. The entire CDR3 protein reads CAWALTFYEQYF.